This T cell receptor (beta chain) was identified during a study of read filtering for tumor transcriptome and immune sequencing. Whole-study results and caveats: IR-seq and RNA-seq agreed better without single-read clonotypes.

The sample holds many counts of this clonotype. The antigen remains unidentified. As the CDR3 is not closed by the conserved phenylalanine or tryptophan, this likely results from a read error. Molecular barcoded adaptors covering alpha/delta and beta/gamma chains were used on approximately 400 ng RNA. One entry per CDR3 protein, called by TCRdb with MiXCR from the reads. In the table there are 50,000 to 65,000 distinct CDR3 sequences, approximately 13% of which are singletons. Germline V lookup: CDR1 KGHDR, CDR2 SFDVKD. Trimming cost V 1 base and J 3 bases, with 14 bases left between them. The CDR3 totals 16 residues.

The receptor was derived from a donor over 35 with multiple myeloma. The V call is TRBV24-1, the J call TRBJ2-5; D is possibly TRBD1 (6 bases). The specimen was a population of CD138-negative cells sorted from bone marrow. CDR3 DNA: TGTGCCACCAGTGATTTTGGGATTACAGGGAAAGAGACCCAGTACTCC. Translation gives CATSDFGITGKETQYS.